This T cell receptor (beta chain) was retrieved from a study of CD8 T cells in Susac syndrome. RNA amounts of about 0.45 to 1 ug underwent reverse transcription with random hexamers. TCRdb redid the calling of the immunoSEQ multiplex PCR reads with MiXCR, one entry per CDR3 protein. The table shows about 150,000 distinct CDR3 sequences, with around 95% occurring only once. The sample was CD8+ T cells from PBMCs. The TCR was taken from a human donor with Susac syndrome.

In nucleotides, the CDR3 is TGTGCCAGCAGTCCACCACGGGACAGGGTTGGGGAGACCCAGTACTTC. Residues: CASSPPRDRVGETQYF. The chain is built from TRBV28 and TRBJ2-5, with 9 bases aligning to TRBD1. The germline V gene encodes CDR1 MDHEN and CDR2 SYDVKM. This CDR3 spans 16 amino acids. The ends lost 5 bases at V and 5 bases at J; junction bases unmatched: 12.